These 7 T cell receptor beta chains were sequenced from one sample in a study of sequential checkpoint blockade in melanoma. The method was immunoSEQ multiplex PCR; TCRdb's version includes in-frame clones alone and lacks a portion of them. The repertoire includes 12,000 or so clones, roughly four fifths of them detected once, and approximately 55% sits in the top ten. As to treatment: randomized to nivolumab then ipilimumab (arm A) or the reverse (arm B). The sequences come from CD8+ T cells sorted from blood (inferred from file names), collected from a patient given nivolumab and ipilimumab in sequence. Source of these receptors: a human donor with melanoma.

V usage is TRBV19 and J usage is TRBJ2-1; 11 bases fit TRBD1. This CDR3 has 18 residues. V lost 4 bases to trimming and J lost 1 base; unmatched junction nucleotides: 9. Looked up from germline, CDR1 is LNHDA and CDR2 is SQIVND (reference sequence). CDR3 sequence (DNA): TGTGCCAGTAGTAGCCGGGACAGGGGGATTATGTCCTACAATGAGCAGTTCTTC. This codes for CASSSRDRGIMSYNEQFF.

The J gene is TRBJ1-3, the V gene TRBV30; no firm D call. Germline assignment: CDR1 GTSNPN and CDR2 SVGIG (reference sequence). The CDR3 has 13 amino acids. V gave up 3 bases and J gave up 4 bases, with 10 bases separating them. The CDR3 protein is CAWSEENGNTIYF. Written as DNA, the CDR3 is TGTGCCTGGAGCGAGGAGAACGGAAACACCATATATTTT.

The chain has TRBV5-1 and TRBJ2-5; D perhaps matches TRBD2 (5 bases). Near its end, the DNA agrees better with TRBJ2-7, so the J call may be wrong. The CDR3 sequence is 14 residues long. Germline V gene lookup returns CDR1 SGHRS and CDR2 YFSETQ. CDR3 region: CASGTMGRGYEQYF. The DNA of the CDR3 is TGCGCCAGCGGAACTATGGGGAGAGGGTACGAGCAGTACTTC.

The chain joins TRBV27 to TRBJ2-7; 11 bases align to TRBD2. CDR1 and CDR2 from the germline V gene are MNHEY and SMNVEV (reference sequence). The CDR3 spans 16 residues. Trimming at V came to 6 bases and at J to 3 bases, leaving 10 bases not matched to a gene. In nucleotides, the CDR3 is TGTGCCAGCAGGCCCGGAGGAGGGACTAGCGGCTACGAGCAGTACTTC. Encoded protein: CASRPGGGTSGYEQYF.

The chain uses TRBV27 and TRBJ2-2; 7 bases map to TRBD2. The J segment lost 6 bases and the V segment lost 8 bases, leaving 3 bases of the junction unmatched. Germline CDR1 MNHEY, CDR2 SMNVEV (reference sequence). CDR3 length: 12 amino acids. Here the CDR3 reads CASRRGAGELFF. CDR3 nucleotide sequence: TGTGCCAGCCGCCGGGGGGCCGGGGAGCTGTTTTTT.

The chain recombines TRBV7-2 with TRBJ2-3, with TRBD2 identical over 8 bases. This CDR3 has 16 amino acids. V lost 7 bases to trimming and J lost 6 bases; unmatched junction nucleotides: 15. The germline V gene has CDR1 SGHTA and CDR2 FQGNSA. CDR3 residues: CASTVLSGGWSDTQYF. Written as DNA, the CDR3 is TGTGCCAGCACCGTCCTCAGCGGGGGTTGGTCTGATACGCAGTATTTT.

The chain joins TRBV5-5 to TRBJ1-2; tentatively, D is TRBD1 (6 bases). The CDR3 has 15 amino acids. V was pared by 0 bases and J by 4 bases, with 13 bases between. The V gene's germline CDR1 is SGHKS and CDR2 YYEKEE (reference sequence). CDR3 in DNA: TGTGCCAGCAGCTTGGGTTGGACAGAAGTCTATGGCTACACCTTC. This sequence encodes CASSLGWTEVYGYTF.